This TCR beta chain was retrieved from a study of blood T cell repertoires in COVID-19. Study-wide background: COVID-19 samples collected from the United States, Italy and Spain covered acute and convalescent phases. Sources were T cells, B-cell-depleted T cells, or PBMCs; the material itself was cDNA or gDNA.

This clone showed up just once. Some clones are missing from TCRdb's copy, which holds only in-frame ones; the method was immunoSEQ multiplex PCR. The sample lists about 210,000 clones, about 82% occurring once. Trimming pared 4 bases from V and 11 bases from J, leaving 8 bases between. The CDR3 is 11 amino acids. CDR1 and CDR2 from the germline V gene are LNHDA and SQIVND (reference sequence). This receptor was identified in a man in his forties or fifties with COVID-19, enrolled during active disease. Material for sequencing was peripheral blood. The chain links TRBV19 to TRBJ1-4; D ambiguous. The CDR3 nucleotides are TGTGCCAGTAGTAAAACAGATAAACTGTTTTTT. It codes for CASSKTDKLFF.